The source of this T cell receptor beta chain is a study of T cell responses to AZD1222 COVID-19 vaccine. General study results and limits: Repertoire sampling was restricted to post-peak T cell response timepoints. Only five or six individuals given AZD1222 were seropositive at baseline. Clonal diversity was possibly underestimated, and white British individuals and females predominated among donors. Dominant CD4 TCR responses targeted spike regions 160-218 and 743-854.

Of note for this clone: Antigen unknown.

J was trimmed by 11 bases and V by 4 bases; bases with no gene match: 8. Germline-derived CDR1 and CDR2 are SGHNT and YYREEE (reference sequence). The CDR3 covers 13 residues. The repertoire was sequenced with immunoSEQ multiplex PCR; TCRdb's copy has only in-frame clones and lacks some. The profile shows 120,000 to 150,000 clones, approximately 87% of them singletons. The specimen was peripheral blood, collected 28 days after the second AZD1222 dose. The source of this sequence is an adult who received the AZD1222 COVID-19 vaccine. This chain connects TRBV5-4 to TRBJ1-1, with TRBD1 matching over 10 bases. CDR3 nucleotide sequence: TGTGCCAGCAGCCAAGACAGGGGGCAGTTGGCTTTCTTT. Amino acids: CASSQDRGQLAFF.